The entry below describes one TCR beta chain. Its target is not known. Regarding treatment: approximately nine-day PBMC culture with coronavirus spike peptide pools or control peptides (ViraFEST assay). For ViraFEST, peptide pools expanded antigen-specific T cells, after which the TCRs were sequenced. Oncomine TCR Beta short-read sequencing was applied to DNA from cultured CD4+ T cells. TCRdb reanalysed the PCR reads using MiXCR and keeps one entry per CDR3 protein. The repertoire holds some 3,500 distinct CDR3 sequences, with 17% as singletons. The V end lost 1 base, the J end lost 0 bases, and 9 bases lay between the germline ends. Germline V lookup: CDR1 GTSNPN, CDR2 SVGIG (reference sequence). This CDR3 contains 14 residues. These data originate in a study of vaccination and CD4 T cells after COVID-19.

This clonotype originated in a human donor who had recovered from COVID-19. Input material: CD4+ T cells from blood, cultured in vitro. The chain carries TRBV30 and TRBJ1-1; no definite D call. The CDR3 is CAWSDRPVNTEAFF. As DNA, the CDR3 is TGTGCCTGGAGTGACCGACCGGTGAACACTGAAGCTTTCTTT.